The 19 T cell receptor beta chains listed next were all sequenced from one sample in a study of T cells after yellow fever vaccination. From the 5' RACE reads, TCRdb called clonotypes with MiXCR, one entry per CDR3 protein. Of roughly 500,000 distinct CDR3 sequences detected, roughly 19% appear once; the ten largest clones hold roughly an eighth. This specimen was PBMCs, taken 15 days after the yellow fever booster vaccination. These receptor sequences come from a man aged 30 to 45 who received the YFV17D yellow fever vaccine.

The table lists this clonotype with a few counts. V is TRBV7-2 and J is TRBJ1-5, with D unresolved. CDR1 is SGHTA, CDR2 FQGNSA, per germline. CDR3 length equals 16 residues. The V end lost 3 bases, the J end lost 2 bases, and 14 bases lay between the germline ends. The CDR3 here is CASSFGVGSGNQPQHF. For the CDR3, the DNA is TGTGCCAGCAGCTTCGGTGTGGGGTCTGGCAATCAGCCCCAGCATTTT.

This clonotype was recorded a few times. The rearrangement joins TRBV7-8 to TRBJ1-2; tentative D call: TRBD1 (6 bases). Germline CDR1 reads SGHVS; CDR2 reads FQNEAQ. CDR3 length equals 16 residues. V dropped 2 bases and J dropped 0 bases, with 13 bases sitting between them. DNA of the CDR3: TGTGCCAGCAGCTTAAGGTCGGGGGCTTCTAACTATGGCTACACCTTC. Protein product: CASSLRSGASNYGYTF.

This clonotype appeared a few times. The CDR3 sequence: CASSLVTRTGEGTQYF. The CDR3 DNA is TGTGCCAGCAGCTTAGTGACTCGGACAGGGGAGGGTACGCAGTATTTT. V is TRBV11-2 and J is TRBJ2-3; 9 bases map to TRBD1. V dropped 1 base and J dropped 8; count of bases not matched to a gene: 10. CDR1 and CDR2 (germline): SGHAT, FQNNGV. This CDR3 region has 16 residues.

The chain combines TRBV7-2 with TRBJ2-1; no clear D. V lost 5 bases, J lost 2 bases, and 13 bases lay in between. The CDR3 contains 15 residues. In germline, CDR1 is SGHTA, CDR2 FQGNSA. In DNA form, the CDR3 reads TGTGCCAGCAGCCCCGACCGTGGAACCTACAATGAGCAGTTCTTC. Protein product: CASSPDRGTYNEQFF.

V usage is TRBV18 and J usage is TRBJ2-7; D might be TRBD2 (5 bases). The CDR3 extends over 14 amino acids. Trimming took 4 bases from V and 7 from J, leaving 17 bases between them. Germline-derived CDR1 and CDR2 are KGHSH and LQKENI. CDR3 protein: CASSLSTTRVEQYF. The CDR3 DNA follows: TGTGCCAGCTCACTCTCGACTACCCGGGTGGAGCAGTACTTC. Drawing the rest from reference TRBV18 and TRBJ2-7, the complete variable domain is NAGVMQNPRHLVRRRGQEARLRCSPMKGHSHVYWYRQLPEEGLKFMVYLQKENIIDESGMPKERFSAEFPKEGPSILRIQQVVRGDSAAYFCASSLSTTRVEQYFGPGTRLTVT.

The sample holds a few counts of this clonotype. The chain is built from TRBV7-8 and TRBJ1-1; 7 positions match TRBD1. Germline V lookup: CDR1 SGHVS, CDR2 FQNEAQ. V shed 1 base and J 4 bases; nucleotides not matched to a gene: 9. This CDR3 is 16 amino acids long. The CDR3 region is CASSLVLRTGVTEAFF. The CDR3 DNA follows: TGTGCCAGCAGCTTAGTTCTACGGACAGGAGTCACTGAAGCTTTCTTT.

V gene TRBV2 combines with J gene TRBJ2-3; 10 bases are a match to TRBD2. Trimming cost V 11 bases and J 0 bases; bases outside gene matches: 11. CDR3 length: 16 residues. From germline, CDR1 is SNHLY and CDR2 FYNNEI. The CDR3 DNA reads as TGTGCCGGAGTAGGACTAGCGGCTTCTAGCACAGATACGCAGTATTTT. This codes for CAGVGLAASSTDTQYF.

This clonotype has a single count. The rearrangement joins TRBV12-5 to TRBJ2-1; 12 bases line up with TRBD1. Trimming took 5 bases from V and 9 from J; bases not matched to a gene: 5. The V gene's germline CDR1 is LGHNT and CDR2 FRNRAP. This CDR3 is 14 amino acids long. For the CDR3, the DNA is TGTGCTAGTGGTCCGGGACAGGGGGCTACTGAGCAGTTCTTC. This codes for CASGPGQGATEQFF.

Only a few counts were recorded for this clonotype. V is TRBV29-1 and J is TRBJ2-2; 9 bases align to TRBD2. V gave up 4 bases and J gave up 0 bases; unmatched junction bases: 18. This CDR3 contains 20 residues. The germline V gene has CDR1 SQVTM and CDR2 ANQGSEA. CDR3 bases: TGCAGCGTTGGACCCACGCGCCAGCTAGCGGGAAACTCGAACACCGGGGAGCTGTTTTTT. As protein: CSVGPTRQLAGNSNTGELFF.

This chain uses TRBV4-3 with TRBJ2-1; 16 bases map to TRBD2. Germline CDR1 LGHNA, CDR2 YSLEER. The length of the CDR3 is 17 residues. V was clipped by 3 bases and J by 9 bases; unmatched bases: 8. The CDR3 protein is CASSQFGTSGRASEQFF. CDR3 DNA: TGCGCCAGCAGCCAGTTCGGGACTAGCGGGAGGGCCTCTGAGCAGTTCTTC.

This clonotype has more than one count but fewer than ten. The CDR3 protein is CASSRGQGKDVLTF. DNA for the CDR3: TGCGCCAGCAGCCGGGGACAGGGGAAGGACGTCCTGACTTTC. The chain combines TRBV5-1 with TRBJ2-6; 10 bases map to TRBD1. The CDR3 runs 14 residues. Germline V gives CDR1 SGHRS, CDR2 YFSETQ. The ends lost 4 bases at V and 11 bases at J; junction bases unmatched: 6.

This clonotype was detected a few times. V usage is TRBV5-1 and J usage is TRBJ2-1, with 15 bases lining up with TRBD2. The CDR3 runs 18 residues. CDR1 and CDR2 from the germline V gene are SGHRS and YFSETQ. The V gene end was trimmed by 2 bases and the J gene end by 4 bases; junction bases not matched to a gene: 7. Written as DNA, the CDR3 is TGCGCCAGCAGCTTTGGACTAGCGGGAGGGGGGAAATACAATGAGCAGTTCTTC. It is translated as CASSFGLAGGGKYNEQFF.

This clonotype has just a few counts. The rearrangement joins TRBV24-1 to TRBJ2-2, with TRBD1 matching 7 bases. The CDR3 loop spans 17 amino acids. V trimming: 9 bases; J trimming: 4 bases; junction bases outside the gene matches: 16. Germline V gene sequence: CDR1 KGHDR, CDR2 SFDVKD. The DNA of the CDR3 is TGTGCCACCCGGTGTAGGGGGCGGTGGGTACTCACCGGGGAGCTGTTTTTT. Residues: CATRCRGRWVLTGELFF.

The chain combines TRBV5-1 with TRBJ1-1; possible D gene TRBD1, 6 bases. Between the trimmed V and J ends, which lost 3 bases and 4 bases, there was a span of 10 bases. Germline V gives CDR1 SGHRS, CDR2 YFSETQ. This CDR3 contains 13 residues. CDR3 protein: CASSYRRGTEAFF. In nucleotides, the CDR3 is TGCGCCAGCAGCTATCGCAGGGGCACTGAAGCTTTCTTT.

The chain links TRBV20-1 to TRBJ2-4; 13 nucleotides agree with TRBD2. CDR1 and CDR2 (germline): DFQATT, SNEGSKA (reference sequence). The junction had 13 bases not matched to a gene; V was cut back by 5 bases and J by 9 bases. The CDR3 runs 16 residues. The CDR3 DNA reads as TGCAGTGCTCCCCCTACTAGCGGGAGGGCCGGAAGCATTCAGTACTTC. This sequence encodes CSAPPTSGRAGSIQYF.

This clonotype occurred a few times. The V call is TRBV15, the J call TRBJ2-1; 11 bases match TRBD2. Per germline, CDR1 LNHNV and CDR2 YYDKDF (reference sequence). Losses at the gene ends were 0 bases for V and 2 bases for J; bases not matched to a gene: 6. The CDR3 covers 18 residues. CDR3 sequence: CATSRDLPGLAAYNEQFF. The CDR3 coding sequence is TGTGCCACCAGCAGAGATCTCCCGGGACTAGCGGCCTACAATGAGCAGTTCTTC.

The chain recombines TRBV30 with TRBJ1-1; 8 bases line up with TRBD1. CDR1 and CDR2 (germline): GTSNPN, SVGIG (reference sequence). The CDR3 covers 14 residues. With 5 bases clipped from V and 2 bases from J, the junction kept 7 bases outside the gene matches. CDR3 bases: TGTGCCTGGGGAAAGACAGGGGCCAACACTGAAGCTTTCTTT. Protein sequence: CAWGKTGANTEAFF.

There are a few counts of this clonotype. The V gene is TRBV7-9, the J gene TRBJ2-5, with D tentatively TRBD2 (5 bases). The V gene lost 8 bases and the J gene lost 5 bases, with 21 bases spanning the gap. The CDR3 covers 15 residues. CDR1 is SEHNR, CDR2 FQNEAQ, per germline (reference sequence). The CDR3 loop is CASGSLSRRQETQYF. Here the CDR3 DNA reads TGTGCCAGCGGGAGTCTTAGCCGAAGGCAGGAGACCCAGTACTTC.

This clonotype was counted a single time. The chain combines TRBV6-2 or TRBV6-3 with TRBJ1-5; 9 positions agree with TRBD1. Trimming cost V 4 bases and J 0 bases; bases outside gene matches: 7. This CDR3 spans 17 amino acids. Germline V lookup: CDR1 MNHEY, CDR2 SVGEGT. CDR3 amino acids: CASSSGTGSYSNQPQHF. As DNA, the CDR3 is TGTGCCAGCAGTTCCGGGACAGGGTCTTATAGCAATCAGCCCCAGCATTTT.